These T cell receptor beta chains were read from a single sample in a study of early T cells in non-severe SARS-CoV-2 infection. A single record per CDR3 protein comes from TCRdb applying MiXCR to the 5' RACE reads. The data hold roughly 100,000 distinct CDR3 sequences, with 13% observed a single time. The sequenced sample consisted of whole blood. The receptors originated from an adult who was a healthcare worker with PCR-confirmed SARS-CoV-2 infection or an uninfected control (not recorded which). The CDR3 runs from the conserved cysteine through the conserved F or W. The order of the fields is V gene, clone size, J gene, D gene, CDR3 protein, CDR3 DNA. D genes are given only for firm matches. Only some rows state a clone size, as once, few, many or a class for expanded clones.

TRBV12-5,NA,TRBJ2-1,NA,CASGFGYEQFF,TGTGCTAGTGGTTTTGGTTATGAGCAGTTCTTC
TRBV5-1,few,TRBJ1-2,NA,CASSLRGRRPRGYTF,TGCGCCAGCAGCTTGAGAGGGAGGAGGCCGAGAGGCTACACCTTC
TRBV28,NA,TRBJ2-5,NA,CASSPRLIPEETQYF,TGTGCCAGCAGTCCGCGACTAATCCCAGAAGAGACCCAGTACTTC
TRBV4-3,few,TRBJ2-7,TRBD2,CASSQDQAGELYEQYF,TGCGCCAGCAGCCAAGATCAAGCGGGAGAGCTCTACGAGCAGTACTTC
TRBV3-1,NA,TRBJ2-7,TRBD2,CASGQRGVDEQYF,TGTGCCAGCGGCCAGCGGGGGGTGGACGAGCAGTACTTC
TRBV28,NA,TRBJ2-7,NA,CASSLWGQGMQKQYF,TGTGCCAGCAGTTTATGGGGTCAGGGTATGCAAAAGCAGTACTTC
TRBV6-4,many,TRBJ2-4,TRBD2,CATGLAGVGNIQYF,TGTGCCACCGGACTAGCGGGAGTAGGAAACATTCAGTACTTC
TRBV7-2,NA,TRBJ1-1,TRBD1,CASSSGGRTEAFF,TGTGCCAGCAGCTCAGGGGGCAGGACTGAAGCTTTCTTT
TRBV5-1,few,TRBJ2-1,TRBD2,CASSSGTSGRDEQFF,TGCGCCAGCAGCTCAGGGACTAGCGGGAGAGATGAGCAGTTCTTC
TRBV12-3/TRBV12-4,many,TRBJ2-1,TRBD2,CASSWGGRSYNEQFF,TGTGCCAGCAGTTGGGGCGGGAGGTCCTACAATGAGCAGTTCTTC
TRBV9,NA,TRBJ2-2,TRBD2,CASSASGRTTGELFF,TGTGCCAGCAGTGCTAGCGGGAGGACCACCGGGGAGCTGTTTTTT
TRBV27,many,TRBJ2-3,NA,CASSSDRDYTDTQYF,TGTGCCAGCAGTTCTGACAGGGACTACACAGATACGCAGTATTTT
TRBV13,many,TRBJ2-1,TRBD2,CASSTPGLAGMSSYNEQFF,TGTGCCAGCAGCACGCCGGGACTAGCGGGAATGAGCTCCTACAATGAGCAGTTCTTC
TRBV7-6,NA,TRBJ2-1,NA,CASSLGTSEQFF,TGTGCCAGCAGCTTAGGTACTAGCGAGCAGTTCTTC
TRBV19,many,TRBJ2-2,TRBD1,CASSTQGRIGELFF,TGTGCCAGTAGTACACAGGGGCGTATCGGGGAGCTGTTTTTT
TRBV28,NA,TRBJ2-7,NA,CASSPGHLSSYEQYF,TGTGCCAGCAGTCCGGGACACCTCAGCTCCTACGAGCAGTACTTC
TRBV30,few,TRBJ2-2,NA,CAWSVSGDGELFF,TGTGCCTGGAGTGTATCCGGAGACGGGGAGCTGTTTTTT
TRBV9,NA,TRBJ2-3,NA,CASSVAGTRPDTQYF,TGTGCCAGCAGCGTAGCAGGGACCCGACCAGATACGCAGTATTTT
TRBV5-6,NA,TRBJ2-2,NA,CASSYQGGTGELFF,TGTGCCAGCAGTTACCAGGGCGGCACCGGGGAGCTGTTTTTT
TRBV6-1,NA,TRBJ2-2,NA,CASSEFGLLTGELFF,TGTGCCAGCAGTGAATTTGGTCTCCTTACCGGGGAGCTGTTTTTT
TRBV6-6,many,TRBJ2-7,NA,CASRGGGYEQYF,TGTGCCAGCCGAGGGGGGGGTTACGAGCAGTACTTC
TRBV27,few,TRBJ2-4,NA,CASGDPLAKNIQYF,TGTGCCAGCGGGGACCCGCTAGCCAAAAACATTCAGTACTTC
TRBV6-6,few,TRBJ1-4,TRBD1,CASSFRQGNEKLFF,TGTGCCAGCAGTTTTAGACAGGGGAATGAAAAACTGTTTTTT
TRBV2,few,TRBJ2-1,NA,CASSAGYNEQFF,TGTGCCAGCAGTGCGGGTTACAATGAGCAGTTCTTC
TRBV6-5,few,TRBJ2-5,TRBD1,CASSPSGTGSQYF,TGTGCCAGCAGTCCCTCCGGGACAGGGAGCCAGTACTTC
TRBV9,NA,TRBJ2-7,TRBD2,CASSDGSSGSAYEQYF,TGTGCCAGCAGCGATGGCTCTAGCGGGAGTGCCTACGAGCAGTACTTC
TRBV6-5,NA,TRBJ2-7,NA,CASSSLRGMGRRTTYEQYF,TGTGCCAGCAGCTCCCTAAGAGGCATGGGGCGCCGGACTACCTACGAGCAGTACTTC
TRBV14,many,TRBJ2-3,NA,CASSQDGTPIPTDTQYF,TGTGCCAGCAGCCAAGACGGGACCCCAATACCCACAGATACGCAGTATTTT
TRBV7-2,NA,TRBJ2-7,NA,CASSPSAEGGDEQYF,TGTGCCAGCAGCCCCAGTGCGGAGGGTGGGGACGAGCAGTACTTC
TRBV5-6,NA,TRBJ1-2,NA,CASSLAGAVYGYTF,TGTGCCAGCAGCTTGGCAGGCGCCGTCTATGGCTACACCTTC
TRBV7-8,many,TRBJ2-1,NA,CASSHLQEPEQFF,TGTGCCAGCAGCCATCTACAGGAACCTGAGCAGTTCTTC
TRBV20-1,few,TRBJ1-2,TRBD1,CSARDPGQSNYGYTF,TGCAGTGCTAGAGACCCGGGACAGTCTAACTATGGCTACACCTTC
TRBV28,few,TRBJ1-2,NA,CASSLQRGAGYTF,TGTGCCAGCAGTTTACAACGGGGCGCTGGCTACACCTTC
TRBV18,many,TRBJ2-1,TRBD2,CASSPNGGTYNEQFF,TGTGCCAGCTCACCAAACGGGGGGACCTACAATGAGCAGTTCTTC
TRBV29-1,many,TRBJ2-1,TRBD2,CSVRGLAGDSEQFF,TGCAGCGTGCGAGGACTAGCGGGAGATAGTGAGCAGTTCTTC
TRBV6-6,few,TRBJ1-3,NA,CASSRGIGSSGNTIYF,TGTGCCAGCAGTAGGGGTATCGGATCCTCTGGAAACACCATATATTTT
TRBV7-2,NA,TRBJ1-2,NA,CASSLGRVPHGYTF,TGTGCCAGCAGCTTAGGGCGGGTTCCGCATGGCTACACCTTC
TRBV20-1,NA,TRBJ1-2,NA,CSARRERHGYTF,TGCAGTGCTAGAAGGGAACGGCATGGCTACACCTTC
TRBV28,few,TRBJ2-7,TRBD2,CASSLFSSGTYEQYF,TGTGCCAGCAGTTTATTCTCTAGCGGGACCTACGAGCAGTACTTC
TRBV25-1,many,TRBJ2-2,NA,CASSELGVHGTGELFF,TGTGCCAGCAGTGAATTGGGGGTTCATGGCACCGGGGAGCTGTTTTTT
TRBV12-3/TRBV12-4,few,TRBJ2-2,TRBD2,CASSGRWGGGTGELFF,TGTGCCAGCAGTGGCCGATGGGGGGGAGGCACCGGGGAGCTGTTTTTT